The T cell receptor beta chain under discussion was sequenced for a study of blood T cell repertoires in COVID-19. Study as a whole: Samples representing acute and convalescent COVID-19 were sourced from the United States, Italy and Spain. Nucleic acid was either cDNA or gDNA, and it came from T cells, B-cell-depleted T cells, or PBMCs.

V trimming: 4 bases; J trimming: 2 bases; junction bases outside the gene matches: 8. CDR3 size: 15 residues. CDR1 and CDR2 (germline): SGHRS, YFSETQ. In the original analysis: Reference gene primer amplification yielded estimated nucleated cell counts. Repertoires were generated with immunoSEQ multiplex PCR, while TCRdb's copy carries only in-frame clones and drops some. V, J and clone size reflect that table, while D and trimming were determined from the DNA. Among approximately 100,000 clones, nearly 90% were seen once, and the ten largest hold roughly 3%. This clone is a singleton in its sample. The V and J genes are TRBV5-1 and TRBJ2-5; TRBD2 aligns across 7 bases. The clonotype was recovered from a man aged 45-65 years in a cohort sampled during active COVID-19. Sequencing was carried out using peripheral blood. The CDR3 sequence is CASSRASGAQETQYF. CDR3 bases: TGCGCCAGCAGCCGTGCCAGCGGGGCACAAGAGACCCAGTACTTC.